Presented here are 9 T cell receptor beta chains from one specimen sequenced in a study of T cells in Graves' hyperthyroidism and ophthalmopathy. RNA transcripts were the template for amplifying TCR beta CDR3 regions. In the first-round RT-PCR of the TCR CDR3, the HTBI primer set was used. MiXCR, run by TCRdb on the multiplex PCR reads, gives a single entry per CDR3 protein. This table holds approximately 570,000 distinct CDR3 sequences, 15% to 20% found once. Input material: blood. The receptors stem from a man aged 40-55 years with Graves' ophthalmopathy.

This clonotype was seen at least ten times. The genes are TRBV14 and TRBJ2-3; possibly TRBD1 for D (5 bases). The CDR3 is 16 residues long. V shed 5 bases and J shed 1 base, with 16 bases lying between them. Germline V lookup: CDR1 SGHDN, CDR2 FVKESK. DNA of the CDR3: TGTGCCAGCAGCTTAAGTAGGCGCAGGGGCACAGATACGCAGTATTTT. Protein: CASSLSRRRGTDTQYF.

This clonotype was observed at least ten times. The chain carries TRBV7-3 and TRBJ1-1; D uncertain. V dropped 5 bases and J dropped 1 base, with 11 bases sitting between them. Germline V lookup: CDR1 SGHTA, CDR2 FQGTGA. The CDR3 extends over 14 amino acids. In nucleotides, the CDR3 is TGTGCCAGCAGCGAGGGCCCCTCGAACACTGAAGCTTTCTTT. Residues: CASSEGPSNTEAFF.

This clonotype was seen at least ten times. This chain connects TRBV12-3 or TRBV12-4 to TRBJ1-5; 7 bases match TRBD1. The CDR3 is made up of 17 amino acids. The V segment lost 7 bases and the J segment 4 bases; nucleotides outside the gene matches: 16. Written as DNA, the CDR3 is TGTGCCAGCAAGCCCGAGGGGTGGACAGGAGCTAATCAGCCCCAGCATTTT. Residues: CASKPEGWTGANQPQHF.

The chain combines TRBV6-2 or TRBV6-3 with TRBJ2-1, with D hard to call. Trimming removed 2 bases from V and 8 bases from J, with 7 bases in between. The CDR3 has 12 residues. Germline CDR1 reads MNHEY; CDR2 reads SVGEGT. The CDR3 DNA reads TGTGCCAGCAGTTACGAGGCGGATGAGCAGTTCTTC. It yields the protein CASSYEADEQFF.

This clonotype has a handful of counts. The J gene is TRBJ1-6, the V gene TRBV7-9; D gene uncertain. V was shortened by 8 bases and J by 8 bases, with 7 bases between the two germline ends. The germline CDR1 and CDR2 sequences are SEHNR and FQNEAQ (reference sequence). The CDR3 totals 11 residues. The CDR3 here is CASGPDSPLHF. For the CDR3, the DNA is TGTGCCAGCGGACCCGATTCACCCCTCCACTTT.

This clonotype has only a few counts. The chain links TRBV7-9 to TRBJ2-5; TRBD1 agrees at 12 bases. Losses at the gene ends were 6 bases for V and 4 bases for J; bases not matched to a gene: 9. The V gene's germline CDR1 is SEHNR and CDR2 FQNEAQ (reference sequence). CDR3 length: 16 residues. This chain's CDR3 is CASSPRDRGRGETQYF. The CDR3 DNA follows: TGTGCCAGCAGTCCGAGGGACAGGGGGCGCGGAGAGACCCAGTACTTC.

The V and J genes are TRBV12-3 or TRBV12-4 and TRBJ1-3, with D maybe TRBD1 (6 bases). V lost 1 base and J lost 15, with 19 bases in between. This CDR3 is built from 14 residues. In nucleotides, the CDR3 is TGTGCCAGCAGTTTAGGGACTAGGGGGTCCGTTAAATATTTT. It is translated as CASSLGTRGSVKYF.

This clonotype appeared many times. The V call is TRBV27, the J call TRBJ2-7; 11 bases are shared with TRBD2. The CDR3 has 13 amino acids. V shed 4 bases and J 5 bases; nucleotides not matched to a gene: 1. The germline V gene encodes CDR1 MNHEY and CDR2 SMNVEV (reference sequence). DNA of the CDR3: TGTGCCAGCAGTTCTAGCGGGGGGAACGAGCAGTACTTC. Translating it yields CASSSSGGNEQYF.

This chain links TRBV29-1 with TRBJ1-3, with D perhaps matching TRBD1 (5 bases). CDR1 is SQVTM and CDR2 is ANQGSEA in the germline V gene. The CDR3 extends over 13 amino acids. Trimming cost V 5 bases and J 3 bases, with 11 bases left between them. The CDR3 here is CSVLGGGGNTIYF. As DNA, the CDR3 is TGCAGCGTTTTGGGGGGAGGTGGAAACACCATATATTTT.